The present TCR beta chain was sequenced within a study of T-cell reconstitution after alpha-beta-depleted transplantation in children. It was with unique molecular identifiers that the TCRbeta library was prepared. TCRdb re-called the PCR reads through MiXCR, storing one row per CDR3 protein. This table has approximately 250,000 distinct CDR3 sequences, about 25% appearing once. Whole-study results and caveats: Several hundred expanded graft clones reportedly were the source of alpha-beta T cells about two months after transplant.

This clonotype appeared a few times. Antigen: not known. Trimming took off 1 base at V and 0 bases at J, with 4 bases between the two ends. The length of the CDR3 is 13 residues. The germline gives CDR1 DFQATT, CDR2 SNEGSKA (reference sequence). This clonotype originated in a girl aged 2 to 10 with Fanconi anemia, due to receive a stem cell transplant. V is TRBV20-1 and J is TRBJ2-4; D remains ambiguous. The sequences come from PBMCs, collected before TCRalphabeta/CD19-depleted stem cell transplant. DNA for the CDR3: TGCAGTGCTAGAGTTTTAGCCAAAAACATTCAGTACTTC. Its translation: CSARVLAKNIQYF.